This TCR beta chain emerged from a study of shared T cell receptors in the human thymus. The V and J ends lost 1 base and 2 bases, in that order; junction bases with no gene match: 3. Germline-derived CDR1 and CDR2 are SGHAT and FQNNGV. This CDR3 is 15 amino acids long. Method: immunoSEQ multiplex PCR; TCRdb's copy keeps in-frame clones and lacks some. The sample has fewer than 700,000 clones; roughly 90% are singletons. These data are also associated with another study on human thymus T cells. That paper states: Thymic and blood repertoires appeared to show biased V and J gene usage. Thymic repertoires overlap heavily among unrelated individuals, related research has reported.

The origin of this receptor is a boy under two years old with a congenital heart defect. This chain uses TRBV11-2 with TRBJ2-7; 9 positions agree with TRBD1. The sequenced sample was thymocytes. The CDR3 DNA is TGTGCCAGCAGCTTAGGGGACAGGGCAACCTACGAGCAGTACTTC. As protein: CASSLGDRATYEQYF.